The entry below gives a single T cell receptor beta chain sequence along with its context. The data belong to a study of blood T cell repertoires in COVID-19. Study at large: The study drew acute and convalescent COVID-19 samples from the United States, Italy and Spain.

Under the authors' procedure: Using reference gene primer amplification, nucleated cell counts were estimated. Only in-frame clones appear in the TCRdb table, and some are missing; sequencing was by immunoSEQ multiplex PCR. V and J calls and clone size are copied from that table; D and trimming were computed from the DNA. This sample yields about 330,000 clones, of which approximately 89% are seen a single time; around 5% belongs to the top ten. Individuals drawn from approximately 26 US areas were roughly 18 to 95 years old. V shed 3 bases and J 7 bases; nucleotides not matched to a gene: 4. The CDR3 sequence is 13 residues long. Germline-derived CDR1 and CDR2 are WSHSY and SAAADI.

This sequence originates from a man aged 25 to 40 who had recovered from COVID-19. The sample consisted of PBMCs or T cells enriched from blood (not recorded which). The chain carries TRBV10-2 and TRBJ1-2; 8 bases match TRBD1. As DNA, the CDR3 is TGCGCCAGCAGTGATTGGCAGGGGGCTGGCTACACCTTC. Its translation: CASSDWQGAGYTF.